This is a list of T cell receptor beta chains from one sample in a study of cytomegalovirus exposure and HLA in healthy donors. Produced via immunoSEQ multiplex PCR; TCRdb's table is partial and in-frame only. Of some 110,000 clones in the sample, around 82% were seen once. The sequenced sample consisted of PBMCs. These receptors all stem from a man aged 40-55 years in good health and CMV-seronegative. The CDR3 runs from the conserved cysteine through the conserved F or W. Fields, in order: clone size, D gene, CDR3 length, J gene, V gene, CDR3 protein, CDR3 DNA. A D gene is named only where the DNA matches it firmly. A row's size may be missing; if present it is once, few, many or a size class.

clone size: NA
D gene: NA
CDR3 length: 17
J gene: TRBJ2-1
V gene: TRBV11-3
CDR3 protein: CASSLDPTASSYNEQFF
CDR3 DNA: TGTGCCAGCAGCTTAGACCCGACAGCGAGCTCCTACAATGAGCAGTTCTTC

clone size: NA
D gene: TRBD1
CDR3 length: 15
J gene: TRBJ1-2
V gene: TRBV7-2
CDR3 protein: CASSSPRGNLDGYTF
CDR3 DNA: TGTGCCAGCAGCTCACCCAGGGGGAATTTGGATGGCTACACCTTC

clone size: NA
D gene: NA
CDR3 length: 12
J gene: TRBJ1-2
V gene: TRBV4-3
CDR3 protein: CASSQPGYGYTF
CDR3 DNA: TGCGCCAGCAGCCAACCAGGCTATGGCTACACCTTC

clone size: NA
D gene: TRBD1
CDR3 length: 15
J gene: TRBJ1-6
V gene: TRBV7-9
CDR3 protein: CASSPSGQGFSPLHF
CDR3 DNA: TGTGCCAGCAGCCCGTCAGGACAGGGGTTTTCACCCCTCCACTTT

clone size: NA
D gene: NA
CDR3 length: 15
J gene: TRBJ2-3
V gene: TRBV4-1
CDR3 protein: CASSNLARSTDTQYF
CDR3 DNA: TGCGCCAGCAGCAATCTAGCGCGTAGCACAGATACGCAGTATTTT

clone size: NA
D gene: NA
CDR3 length: 14
J gene: TRBJ1-1
V gene: TRBV15
CDR3 protein: CATSREGANTEAFF
CDR3 DNA: TGTGCCACCAGCAGAGAGGGGGCAAACACTGAAGCTTTCTTT

clone size: NA
D gene: TRBD2
CDR3 length: 16
J gene: TRBJ2-1
V gene: TRBV30
CDR3 protein: CAWSVLATSGYNEQFF
CDR3 DNA: TGTGCCTGGAGTGTACTAGCCACTAGCGGGTACAATGAGCAGTTCTTC

clone size: NA
D gene: NA
CDR3 length: 15
J gene: TRBJ2-7
V gene: TRBV5-1
CDR3 protein: CASSLLGQSSYEQYF
CDR3 DNA: TGCGCCAGCAGCCTGCTGGGGCAGAGCTCCTACGAGCAGTACTTC

clone size: NA
D gene: NA
CDR3 length: 14
J gene: TRBJ2-5
V gene: TRBV30
CDR3 protein: CAWSVVQEVETQYF
CDR3 DNA: TGTGCCTGGAGTGTAGTCCAGGAGGTAGAGACCCAGTACTTC

clone size: NA
D gene: NA
CDR3 length: 11
J gene: TRBJ2-5
V gene: TRBV6-1
CDR3 protein: CASSERETQYF
CDR3 DNA: TGTGCCAGCAGTGAGCGAGAGACCCAGTACTTC

clone size: NA
D gene: NA
CDR3 length: 15
J gene: TRBJ2-7
V gene: TRBV10-3
CDR3 protein: CAISEKGMNSYEQYF
CDR3 DNA: TGTGCCATCAGTGAGAAGGGGATGAACTCCTACGAGCAGTACTTC

clone size: few
D gene: TRBD1
CDR3 length: 14
J gene: TRBJ1-5
V gene: TRBV2
CDR3 protein: CASSGYRGNQPQHF
CDR3 DNA: TGTGCCAGCAGTGGATACAGGGGAAATCAGCCCCAGCATTTT

clone size: NA
D gene: TRBD1
CDR3 length: 14
J gene: TRBJ2-1
V gene: TRBV5-4
CDR3 protein: CASSLVQGAGEQFF
CDR3 DNA: TGTGCCAGCAGCTTGGTCCAGGGGGCCGGTGAGCAGTTCTTC

clone size: NA
D gene: NA
CDR3 length: 13
J gene: TRBJ1-5
V gene: TRBV19
CDR3 protein: CASRRGGNQPQHF
CDR3 DNA: TGTGCCAGCCGCCGGGGGGGCAATCAGCCCCAGCATTTT

clone size: once
D gene: NA
CDR3 length: 14
J gene: TRBJ2-7
V gene: TRBV27
CDR3 protein: CASSYRDTSYEQYF
CDR3 DNA: TGTGCCAGCAGCTACCGGGACACATCCTACGAGCAGTACTTC

clone size: NA
D gene: TRBD1
CDR3 length: 14
J gene: TRBJ1-4
V gene: TRBV6-6
CDR3 protein: CASRPGGQAEKLFF
CDR3 DNA: TGTGCCAGCAGGCCAGGGGGCCAAGCTGAAAAACTGTTTTTT

clone size: NA
D gene: TRBD2
CDR3 length: 16
J gene: TRBJ2-1
V gene: TRBV11-2
CDR3 protein: CASSLRLAGVYNEQFF
CDR3 DNA: TGTGCCAGCAGCTTAAGACTAGCGGGGGTTTACAATGAGCAGTTCTTC

clone size: NA
D gene: TRBD2
CDR3 length: 18
J gene: TRBJ2-1
V gene: TRBV5-4
CDR3 protein: CASTHGTGGVSSYNEQFF
CDR3 DNA: TGTGCCAGCACCCACGGGACGGGGGGGGTCTCTTCCTACAATGAGCAGTTCTTC

clone size: NA
D gene: NA
CDR3 length: 13
J gene: TRBJ1-1
V gene: TRBV11-2
CDR3 protein: CASSLNRETEAFF
CDR3 DNA: TGTGCCAGCAGCTTAAACAGGGAGACTGAAGCTTTCTTT

clone size: NA
D gene: NA
CDR3 length: 14
J gene: TRBJ1-6
V gene: TRBV4-2
CDR3 protein: CASSPEGTALPLHF
CDR3 DNA: TGTGCCAGCAGCCCCGAGGGCACAGCCCTACCCCTCCACTTT

clone size: few
D gene: TRBD1
CDR3 length: 16
J gene: TRBJ2-2
V gene: TRBV10-3
CDR3 protein: CAISVDRGPNTGELFF
CDR3 DNA: TGTGCCATCAGTGTGGACAGGGGGCCGAACACCGGGGAGCTGTTTTTT

clone size: NA
D gene: NA
CDR3 length: 13
J gene: TRBJ1-2
V gene: TRBV11-2
CDR3 protein: CASSFASSYGYTF
CDR3 DNA: TGTGCCAGCAGCTTTGCGAGTTCGTATGGCTACACCTTC

clone size: once
D gene: TRBD2
CDR3 length: 16
J gene: TRBJ2-2
V gene: TRBV7-2
CDR3 protein: CASSPTRLALTGELFF
CDR3 DNA: TGTGCCAGCAGCCCCACCAGACTAGCGTTAACCGGGGAGCTGTTTTTT

clone size: NA
D gene: NA
CDR3 length: 12
J gene: TRBJ1-1
V gene: TRBV11-3
CDR3 protein: CASSSGNTEAFF
CDR3 DNA: TGTGCCAGCAGCTCGGGGAACACTGAAGCTTTCTTT

clone size: NA
D gene: NA
CDR3 length: 13
J gene: TRBJ1-2
V gene: TRBV29-1
CDR3 protein: CSVAPQLNYGYTF
CDR3 DNA: TGCAGCGTTGCCCCACAGCTTAACTATGGCTACACCTTC

clone size: NA
D gene: NA
CDR3 length: 14
J gene: TRBJ1-1
V gene: TRBV7-9
CDR3 protein: CASRWGRGQAEAFF
CDR3 DNA: TGTGCCAGCAGGTGGGGGAGGGGTCAGGCTGAAGCTTTCTTT

clone size: NA
D gene: TRBD2
CDR3 length: 15
J gene: TRBJ2-3
V gene: TRBV7-6
CDR3 protein: CASSARQRGTDTQYF
CDR3 DNA: TGTGCCAGCAGCGCAAGGCAGCGGGGGACAGATACGCAGTATTTT

clone size: NA
D gene: NA
CDR3 length: 15
J gene: TRBJ2-2
V gene: TRBV6-5
CDR3 protein: CASSTLGTPRGELFF
CDR3 DNA: TGTGCCAGCAGTACATTAGGGACTCCCCGGGGGGAGCTGTTTTTT

clone size: NA
D gene: NA
CDR3 length: 14
J gene: TRBJ1-2
V gene: TRBV7-2
CDR3 protein: CASSFRGDDHGYTF
CDR3 DNA: TGTGCCAGCAGCTTCCGCGGAGACGACCATGGCTACACCTTC